This T cell receptor (beta chain) was identified during a study of identical twins. The authors used template switching to add a universal primer site and gave cDNA unique molecular identifiers. TCRdb used MiXCR to reprocess the 5' RACE reads, holding one entry per CDR3 protein. The sample contains about 890,000 distinct CDR3 sequences, roughly an eighth of which appear only once. At least ten counts were recorded for this clonotype. The antigen remains undetermined. This CDR3 spans 14 amino acids. Germline CDR1 is LGHDT and CDR2 is YNNKEL (reference sequence). Trimming shortened V by 2 bases and J by 8 bases, and 15 bases separated the two germline ends. Study-wide results and caveats: Out-of-frame TCR alpha sharing observed in monozygotic twins exceeded model estimates.

In addition, the sample was reused for a study of yellow fever vaccine responses in identical twins.

Sequencing was performed on PBMCs. The clonotype comes from a woman between 18 and 29 years old in good health. The chain recombines TRBV3-1 with TRBJ1-2; unclear D gene. This chain's CDR3 is CASSQSTRTSGYTF. The CDR3 DNA reads as TGTGCCAGCAGCCAATCTACTCGCACATCGGGCTACACCTTC.